This T cell receptor (beta chain) was recorded in a study of CD8 T cells in ankylosing spondylitis. Findings of the study overall: Significant enrichment of disease-linked clones was reportedly seen in matched ankylosing spondylitis synovial fluid. Some motif variants had been reported before (in reactive arthritis synovial fluid and blood). The study identified a TCR beta motif of under ten highly homologous variants that appeared characteristic of ankylosing spondylitis blood.

A single record per CDR3 protein comes from TCRdb applying MiXCR to the 5' RACE reads. The sample consists of about 240,000 distinct CDR3 sequences, 8% to 9.5% of them appearing once. This clonotype has at least ten counts. Its specificity is not known. CDR1 SGHVS and CDR2 FNYEAQ come from the germline V gene. The CDR3 runs to 16 residues. V dropped 5 bases and J dropped 0 bases, with 16 bases sitting between them. The sample was blood, either unsorted or a sorted T cell fraction (not recorded which). The chain is built from TRBV7-6 and TRBJ1-2, with D perhaps TRBD1 (5 bases). This TCR derives from a male donor with ankylosing spondylitis or in good health (not recorded which). CDR3 nucleotides: TGTGCCAGCAGCGCCCGTGCGGGACGTACTAACTATGGCTACACCTTC. Protein: CASSARAGRTNYGYTF.